This T cell receptor (beta chain) was sequenced during a study of cytomegalovirus exposure and HLA in healthy donors. PCR employed 60 Vbeta and 13 Jbeta primers. This table comes from immunoSEQ multiplex PCR, and its TCRdb copy is limited to in-frame clones, with some not included. The table lists under 200,000 clones, around 83% of them singletons. CDR3 length: 16 amino acids. The germline gives CDR1 SGHRS, CDR2 YFSETQ. The trim removed 0 bases at V and 5 bases at J, leaving 9 bases unmatched. Sequencing was done on a sample of PBMCs. The rearrangement joins TRBV5-1 to TRBJ2-7; 9 bases map to TRBD2. This receptor was taken from a man in his forties in good health and CMV-seropositive. The CDR3, as DNA: TGCGCCAGCAGCTTGGTTGTGGGACTAGCAAGAGACGAGCAGTACTTC. It specifies CASSLVVGLARDEQYF.